This T cell receptor (beta chain) was retrieved from a study of identical twins. General observations from the study: Compared with models, monozygotic twins showed more out-of-frame TCR alpha sharing. Within cord blood, abundant beta clonotypes carried fewer insertions, but memory repertoires showed no such trend. The presence of invariant MAIT and iNKT cells could partly confound analyses of zero-insertion sequences. Beta out-of-frame twin sharing showed a weaker excess.

Trimming took 4 bases from V and 8 from J, leaving 13 bases between them. Per the germline V gene, CDR1 is SGHRS and CDR2 is YFSETQ. The CDR3 loop spans 14 amino acids. One entry per CDR3 protein results from TCRdb running MiXCR on the 5' RACE reads. The sample yields roughly 630,000 distinct CDR3 sequences, around 7.5% seen once. This clonotype was counted ten times or more. The antigen remains undetermined. A further study also used this sample, focusing on yellow fever vaccine responses in identical twins.

The sequenced sample was PBMCs. The receptor was isolated from a woman under 30 in good health. The genes are TRBV5-1 and TRBJ1-6, with D perhaps TRBD1 (6 bases). DNA of the CDR3: TGCGCCAGCAGCCCACGTGAGGGGGATTCACCCCTCCACTTT. Its protein is CASSPREGDSPLHF.